The 22 T cell receptor beta chains below were found in one sample sequenced in a study of long-term antiretroviral therapy in people with HIV. Version v3.0 of the immunoSEQ assay ran at survey level. TCRdb keeps only in-frame clones here, not all; method: immunoSEQ multiplex PCR. The sample lists tens of thousands of clones, roughly 80% occurring once. The sequencing used unsorted PBMCs, collected 2 years after starting antiretroviral therapy. The origin of the receptors is a woman in her forties or fifties with HIV.

This rearrangement joins TRBV11-3 to TRBJ2-2, with D hard to call. CDR3 length: 13 amino acids. Germline V CDR1 and CDR2: SGHNT, YENEEA. Trimming left V 0 bases short and J 7 bases short, with 6 bases between. CDR3 sequence (DNA): TGTGCCAGCAGCTTAGAAAGGGTCGGGGAGCTGTTTTTT. Translating it yields CASSLERVGELFF.

V usage is TRBV7-2 and J usage is TRBJ1-1, with 8 bases matching TRBD1. This CDR3 is 16 amino acids long. V gave up 5 bases and J gave up 5 bases; unmatched junction bases: 13. CDR1 is SGHTA and CDR2 is FQGNSA in the germline V gene. The CDR3 reads CASSRRPSGQATEAFF. The CDR3 region has the DNA TGTGCCAGCAGCCGCAGACCGTCGGGACAGGCTACTGAAGCTTTCTTT. The full variable domain, its missing parts supplied by reference TRBV7-2 and TRBJ1-1, is GAGVSQSPSNKVTEKGKDVELRCDPISGHTALYWYRQSLGQGLEFLIYFQGNSAPDKSGLPSDRFSAERTGGSVSTLTIQRTQQEDSAVYLCASSRRPSGQATEAFFGQGTRLTVV.

The V call is TRBV6-5, the J call TRBJ1-5; D remains ambiguous. Germline CDR1 reads MNHEY; CDR2 reads SVGAGI. The CDR3 spans 14 residues. Trimming removed 6 bases from V and 2 bases from J, with 11 bases in between. Here the CDR3 DNA reads TGTGCCAGCAGACCCGGACCTCGCAATCAGCCCCAGCATTTT. Protein sequence: CASRPGPRNQPQHF.

V is TRBV5-1 and J is TRBJ2-2, with TRBD1 identical over 8 bases. CDR1 is SGHRS and CDR2 is YFSETQ in the germline V gene. The CDR3 length is 16 residues. The V and J ends lost 4 bases and 6 bases, in that order; junction bases with no gene match: 11. This CDR3 is CASSAQGGSVAGELFF. DNA of the CDR3: TGCGCCAGCAGCGCACAGGGGGGTTCGGTCGCCGGGGAGCTGTTTTTT.

This chain links TRBV10-1 with TRBJ2-2; 8 positions agree with TRBD2. Germline CDR1 reads WNHNN; CDR2 reads SYGVQD (reference sequence). The trim removed 0 bases at V and 6 bases at J, leaving 6 bases unmatched. The CDR3 covers 16 residues. The CDR3 is CASSESRGGPPGELFF. Here the CDR3 DNA reads TGCGCCAGCAGTGAGTCCCGGGGGGGCCCCCCCGGGGAGCTGTTTTTT.

The chain combines TRBV2 with TRBJ1-6; D call uncertain. The CDR3 runs 14 residues. The germline CDR1 and CDR2 sequences are SNHLY and FYNNEI. Between the trimmed V and J ends, which lost 4 bases and 11 bases, there was a span of 15 bases. The CDR3, as DNA: TGTGCCAGCAGTGTCCGACGGACCGGAACACCCCTCCACTTT. Translated, it gives CASSVRRTGTPLHF.

The J gene is TRBJ2-2, the V gene TRBV4-1, with TRBD1 identical over 8 bases. J was trimmed by 3 bases and V by 4 bases; bases with no gene match: 7. Germline V gene lookup returns CDR1 MGHRA and CDR2 YSYEKL. This CDR3 is 16 amino acids long. The CDR3 loop is CASSPPRQGYTGELFF. The CDR3, as DNA: TGCGCCAGCAGCCCTCCCCGACAGGGGTACACCGGGGAGCTGTTTTTT.

The chain employs TRBV25-1 and TRBJ1-6; D is uncertain. V was clipped by 0 bases and J by 6 bases, with 15 bases between them. This CDR3 region has 17 residues. From germline, CDR1 is MGHDK and CDR2 SYGVNS. The CDR3 coding sequence is TGTGCCAGCAGTGAATATGCCCGCCCCGCAATTAATTCACCCCTCCACTTT. It is translated as CASSEYARPAINSPLHF.

V gene TRBV7-2 combines with J gene TRBJ2-2; 10 nucleotides align to TRBD2. The CDR3 sequence is 18 residues long. CDR1 is SGHTA and CDR2 is FQGNSA in the germline V gene. Unmatched junction bases numbered 5, after V lost 0 bases and J lost 1 base. CDR3 in amino acids: CASSLALLAGENTGELFF. The CDR3 DNA follows: TGTGCCAGCAGCTTAGCCTTGCTAGCGGGGGAGAACACCGGGGAGCTGTTTTTT.

The V and J genes are TRBV6-1 and TRBJ1-1; D gene ambiguous. The germline CDR1 and CDR2 sequences are MNHNS and SASEGT. The CDR3 spans 13 residues. Trimming shortened V by 5 bases and J by 0 bases, and 7 bases separated the two germline ends. The CDR3 bases are TGTGCCAGCAGTCGAAAGATGAACACTGAAGCTTTCTTT. Protein sequence: CASSRKMNTEAFF.

This chain uses TRBV5-1 with TRBJ1-4; D might be TRBD1 (5 bases). The V gene's germline CDR1 is SGHRS and CDR2 YFSETQ. With 3 bases removed from V and 4 bases from J, the gap between germline ends came to 19 bases. The length of the CDR3 is 17 residues. For the CDR3, the DNA is TGCGCCAGCAGCTGGGGGGGGGTTGTCGTAGTTAATGAAAAACTGTTTTTT. Protein sequence: CASSWGGVVVVNEKLFF.

The chain carries TRBV6-5 and TRBJ1-1; tentatively, D is TRBD1 (5 bases). Trimming took 7 bases from V and 1 from J, leaving 10 bases between them. CDR1 is MNHEY, CDR2 SVGAGI, per germline. This CDR3 has 13 amino acids. CDR3 sequence (DNA): TGTGCCAGCACTGTCGGACAGAACACTGAAGCTTTCTTT. Translated: CASTVGQNTEAFF.

The chain has TRBV7-2 and TRBJ2-2, with D possibly TRBD1 on 6 matching bases. The CDR3 has 16 residues. The germline V gene encodes CDR1 SGHTA and CDR2 FQGNSA. V was clipped by 5 bases and J by 4 bases, with 17 bases between them. CDR3 residues: CASSPQKGDSTGELFF. The CDR3 coding sequence is TGTGCCAGCAGCCCCCAAAAGGGGGATAGCACCGGGGAGCTGTTTTTT.

V usage is TRBV7-3 and J usage is TRBJ2-1, with TRBD2 identical over 7 bases. This CDR3 spans 15 amino acids. Germline V gene lookup returns CDR1 SGHTA and CDR2 FQGTGA. J was trimmed by 6 bases and V by 1 base; bases with no gene match: 6. The CDR3 region is CASSLMVGGSNEQFF. CDR3 coding DNA: TGTGCCAGCAGCTTAATGGTGGGAGGGAGCAATGAGCAGTTCTTC.

The rearrangement uses TRBV7-3 and TRBJ1-6; perhaps TRBD1 as D (6 bases). The CDR3 contains 13 residues. Trimming removed 4 bases at V and 8 bases at J, with 9 bases between. CDR1 and CDR2 from the germline V gene are SGHTA and FQGTGA. The CDR3: CASSSTGDSPLHF. CDR3 sequence (DNA): TGTGCCAGCAGCTCGACAGGAGATTCACCCCTCCACTTT.

The chain uses TRBV19 and TRBJ2-1, with a weak D call TRBD1 (5 bases). V was pared by 4 bases and J by 4 bases, with 8 bases between. Germline CDR1 LNHDA, CDR2 SQIVND (reference sequence). The CDR3 is 13 residues long. The CDR3: CASSTQGYNEQFF. Here the CDR3 DNA reads TGTGCCAGTAGTACCCAGGGATACAATGAGCAGTTCTTC.

V gene TRBV27 combines with J gene TRBJ1-2; D is ambiguous. Between the trimmed V and J ends, which lost 8 bases and 5 bases, there was a span of 21 bases. CDR3 length: 15 residues. From germline, CDR1 is MNHEY and CDR2 SMNVEV (reference sequence). The CDR3 nucleotides read TGTGCCAGCTGGGGTATCATGACACCAAATTATGGCTACACCTTC. It codes for CASWGIMTPNYGYTF.

This clone was seen a single time. The rearrangement links TRBV7-2 to TRBJ2-7; the match to TRBD1 covers 7 bases. Germline lookup yields CDR1 SGHTA and CDR2 FQGNSA. The V and J ends lost 5 bases and 3 bases, in that order; junction bases with no gene match: 4. The CDR3 sequence is 13 residues long. Here the CDR3 DNA reads TGTGCCAGCAGCCCCAGACAGGGCTACGAGCAGTACTTC. This translates into CASSPRQGYEQYF.

V and J are TRBV30 and TRBJ2-3, with D perhaps assigned TRBD1 or TRBD2 (7 bases each). Germline V CDR1 and CDR2: GTSNPN, SVGIG (reference sequence). V shed 0 bases and J shed 1 base, with 14 bases lying between them. CDR3 length: 16 amino acids. The CDR3 nucleotides are TGTGCCTGGAGTGTACAGGGGCTAGCGGGCACAGATACGCAGTATTTT. Protein sequence: CAWSVQGLAGTDTQYF.

The chain couples TRBV5-1 to TRBJ2-3; D is uncertain. The germline gives CDR1 SGHRS, CDR2 YFSETQ. The CDR3 is 12 amino acids. V lost 0 bases, J lost 6 bases, and 5 bases lay in between. CDR3 residues: CASSLVSDTQYF. CDR3 sequence (DNA): TGCGCCAGCAGCTTGGTTTCCGATACGCAGTATTTT.

This rearrangement joins TRBV6-6 to TRBJ1-2; TRBD1 is a possible D gene (6 bases). The CDR3 totals 14 residues. V was cut by 0 bases and J by 2 bases, with 7 bases left in between. The germline V gene has CDR1 MNHNY and CDR2 SVGAGI (reference sequence). The CDR3 DNA follows: TGTGCCAGCAGTTACTCCCAGGGGAACTATGGCTACACCTTC. This sequence encodes CASSYSQGNYGYTF.

In its sample, this clone was seen once. The chain links TRBV5-4 to TRBJ1-2; TRBD1 matches at 9 bases. Germline-derived CDR1 and CDR2 are SGHNT and YYREEE (reference sequence). The CDR3 sequence is 13 residues long. V was clipped by 5 bases and J by 5 bases; unmatched bases: 4. In DNA form, the CDR3 reads TGTGCCAGCAGACTTGGGACAGGGTATGGCTACACCTTC. This sequence encodes CASRLGTGYGYTF.